The entry below describes one T cell receptor beta chain. This entry is derived from a study of blood T cell repertoires in COVID-19. The wider study: Acute-phase and convalescent COVID-19 samples originated in the United States, Italy and Spain. PBMCs, B-cell-depleted T cells, or T cells were the source of the cDNA or gDNA that made up the material.

V was shortened by 5 bases and J by 6 bases, with 16 bases between the two germline ends. CDR1 and CDR2 from the germline V gene are KGHSH and LQKENI. The CDR3 runs to 14 residues. As originally analysed: Estimation of nucleated cell counts relied on the amplification of reference gene primers. TCRdb keeps only in-frame clones here, not all; method: immunoSEQ multiplex PCR. V, J and clone size are those of that table, while D and trimming were read from the DNA. The sample records roughly 190,000 clones, around four fifths being singletons. This TCR was sampled from a human donor in a cohort sampled during active COVID-19. The sequenced material came from peripheral blood. J is TRBJ1-1 and V is TRBV18; D is possibly TRBD1 (6 bases). This CDR3 is CASSNRVGGAEAFF. DNA for the CDR3: TGTGCCAGCTCAAACAGGGTCGGAGGCGCTGAAGCTTTCTTT.